This T cell receptor (beta chain) was profiled in a study of response to subunit inactivated influenza vaccine. The length of the CDR3 is 16 residues. V shed 0 bases and J 0 bases; nucleotides not matched to a gene: 4. The V gene's germline CDR1 is MNHEY and CDR2 SVGAGI. TCRdb redid the calling of the RT-PCR reads with MiXCR, one entry per CDR3 protein. This sample has approximately 700,000 distinct CDR3 sequences; approximately 14% occur once, and the top ten carry around 10%. The J gene is TRBJ2-5, the V gene TRBV6-5; TRBD1 matches 7 bases. This TCR derives from a man aged 50-60 years who received an inactivated influenza vaccine. The starting material was PBMCs from blood, obtained roughly 13 days after vaccination. The CDR3 sequence is CASSYSPTGNQETQYF. Here the CDR3 DNA reads TGTGCCAGCAGTTACTCACCGACAGGGAACCAAGAGACCCAGTACTTC.